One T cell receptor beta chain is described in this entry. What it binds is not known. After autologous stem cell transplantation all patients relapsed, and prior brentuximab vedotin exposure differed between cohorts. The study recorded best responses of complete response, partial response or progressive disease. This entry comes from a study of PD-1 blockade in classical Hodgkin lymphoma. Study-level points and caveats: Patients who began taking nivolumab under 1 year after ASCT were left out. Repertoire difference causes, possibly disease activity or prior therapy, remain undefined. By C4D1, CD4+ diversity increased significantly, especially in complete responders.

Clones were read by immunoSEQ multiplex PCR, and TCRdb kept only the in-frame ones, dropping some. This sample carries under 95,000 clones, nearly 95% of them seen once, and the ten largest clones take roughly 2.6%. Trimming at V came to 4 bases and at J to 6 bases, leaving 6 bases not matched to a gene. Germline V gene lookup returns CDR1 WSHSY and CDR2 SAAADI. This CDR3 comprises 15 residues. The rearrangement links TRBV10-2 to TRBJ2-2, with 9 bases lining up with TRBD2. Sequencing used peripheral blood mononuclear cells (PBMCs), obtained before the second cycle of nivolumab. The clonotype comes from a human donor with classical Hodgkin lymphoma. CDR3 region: CASSVVAGAAGELFF. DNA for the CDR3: TGCGCCAGCAGTGTGGTAGCGGGAGCGGCCGGGGAGCTGTTTTTT.